This T cell receptor beta chain was identified in a study of immune heterogeneity within non-small cell lung tumors. Study background: Histologically, 4 tumors were squamous cell carcinomas and some 10 were non-squamous carcinomas. The remaining 1 tumor was not otherwise specified.

V lost 4 bases and J 5 bases, leaving 15 bases between the germline ends. Per the germline V gene, CDR1 is SGHRS and CDR2 is YFSETQ. The CDR3 is 14 residues long. Bulk tumor genomic DNA, 450 to 750 ng per sample, was the template. Every primary tumor yielded several biopsies, spaced far apart, that were taken during surgery. It was patients with untreated, newly diagnosed non-small cell lung cancer who underwent curative surgery. Amplification of TCR beta CDR3 was performed by multiplex PCR with 32 V and 13 J primers. MiXCR was run by TCRdb on the multiplex PCR reads, yielding one entry per CDR3 protein. The data hold 20,000 to 25,000 distinct CDR3 sequences, with around 30% observed a single time. On this clonotype itself: The antigen remains undetermined.

Study observations and caveats: Although only moderate, the correlation of local T-cell clonality with local tumor mutational burden was significant (R around 0.34). There were identical dominant CDR3 beta clonotypes recurring across tumor sites within a patient, together with site-unique high-frequency clones.

V is TRBV5-1 and J is TRBJ1-2; weak D call: TRBD1 (6 bases). Sequenced sample: lung tumor tissue. The clonotype comes from a man aged 40-50 years with non-small cell lung cancer. For the CDR3, the DNA is TGCGCCAGCAGCAAGGGACAAGGGAGTTATGGCTACACCTTC. Its translation is CASSKGQGSYGYTF.